In this sample, the clone carrying this T cell receptor beta chain turned up a few times. Its antigen is currently unknown. Unique molecular identifiers were incorporated into the prepared TCRbeta library. TCRdb re-called the PCR reads through MiXCR, storing one row per CDR3 protein. Here the sample spans approximately 70,000 distinct CDR3 sequences, just under 5% being singletons. This specimen belongs to a study of T-cell reconstitution after alpha-beta-depleted transplantation in children. Study-level points and caveats: Once a year had passed after transplant, T-cell counts and diversity came mostly from newly produced T cells. Some patients' high day-60 TCRbeta diversity was traced to surviving recipient T cells and thymic progenitors. In patients about two months after transplant, alpha-beta T cells reportedly arose from several hundred expanded graft clones.

V was clipped by 7 bases and J by 0 bases; unmatched bases: 1. This CDR3 region has 14 residues. CDR1 and CDR2 (germline): KGHDR, SFDVKD. This sample comprised PBMCs, mostly from graft donor cells, obtained 180 days after TCRalphabeta/CD19-depleted stem cell transplant. This chain joins TRBV24-1 and TRBJ1-1, with 10 nucleotides matching TRBD1. The source is a boy younger than two who had a stem cell transplant for acute myeloid leukemia, so the T cells may come from the graft donor. For the CDR3, the DNA is TGTGCCACCAGGACAGGGGGCCTGAACACTGAAGCTTTCTTT. Translation gives CATRTGGLNTEAFF.